Below, one T cell receptor (beta chain) is given with its context. What it binds is not known. This sample is part of a study of T cell repertoires in cytomegalovirus infection. Each CDR3 protein is one row after TCRdb ran MiXCR on the reads. Of 400,000 to 600,000 distinct CDR3 sequences detected, roughly 46% appear once; the ten largest clones hold 40% to 50%. The CDR3 spans 15 residues. CDR1 and CDR2 from the germline V gene are SGHDT and YYEEEE. V was shortened by 1 base and J by 4 bases, with 12 bases between the two germline ends. The sample here was cultured PBMCs, taken from culture after CMV antigen stimulation. This clonotype was obtained from a human donor in good health (CMV status not recorded). Some clones in this sample may be carry-over from other donors' samples. The rearrangement links TRBV5-6 to TRBJ2-4; a possible D gene is TRBD2 (5 bases). The chain's CDR3 is CASSLFPGWKNIQYF. The DNA of the CDR3 is TGTGCCAGCAGCTTGTTTCCGGGGTGGAAAAACATTCAGTACTTC. Complete variable domain (other parts from reference TRBV5-6 and TRBJ2-4): DAGVTQSPTHLIKTRGQQVTLRCSPKSGHDTVSWYQQALGQGPQFIFQYYEEEERQRGNFPDRFSGHQFPNYSSELNVNALLLGDSALYLCASSLFPGWKNIQYFGAGTRLSVL.